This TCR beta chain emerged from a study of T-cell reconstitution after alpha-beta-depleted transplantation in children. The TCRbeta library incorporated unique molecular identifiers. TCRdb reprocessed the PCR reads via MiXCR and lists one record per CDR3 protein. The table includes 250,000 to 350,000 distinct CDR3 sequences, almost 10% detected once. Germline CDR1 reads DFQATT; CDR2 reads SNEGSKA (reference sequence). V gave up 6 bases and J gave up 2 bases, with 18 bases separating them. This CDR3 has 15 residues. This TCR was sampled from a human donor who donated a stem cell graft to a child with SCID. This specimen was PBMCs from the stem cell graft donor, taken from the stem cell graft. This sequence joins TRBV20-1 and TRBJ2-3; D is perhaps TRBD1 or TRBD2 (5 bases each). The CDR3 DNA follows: TGCAGTGCCGATACCAGACAGACTAACACAGATACGCAGTATTTT. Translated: CSADTRQTNTDTQYF.